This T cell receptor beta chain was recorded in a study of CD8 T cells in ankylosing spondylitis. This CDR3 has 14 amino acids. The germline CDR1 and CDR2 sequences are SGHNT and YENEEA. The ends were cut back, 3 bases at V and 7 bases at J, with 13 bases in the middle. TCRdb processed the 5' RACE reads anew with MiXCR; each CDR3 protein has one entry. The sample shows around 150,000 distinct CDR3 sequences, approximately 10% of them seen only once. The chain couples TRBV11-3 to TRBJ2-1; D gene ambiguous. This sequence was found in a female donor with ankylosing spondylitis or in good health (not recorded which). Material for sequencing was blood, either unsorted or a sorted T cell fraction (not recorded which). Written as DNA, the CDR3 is TGTGCCAGCAGCTTGACGTCGGACCCTAATGAGCAGTTCTTC. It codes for CASSLTSDPNEQFF.